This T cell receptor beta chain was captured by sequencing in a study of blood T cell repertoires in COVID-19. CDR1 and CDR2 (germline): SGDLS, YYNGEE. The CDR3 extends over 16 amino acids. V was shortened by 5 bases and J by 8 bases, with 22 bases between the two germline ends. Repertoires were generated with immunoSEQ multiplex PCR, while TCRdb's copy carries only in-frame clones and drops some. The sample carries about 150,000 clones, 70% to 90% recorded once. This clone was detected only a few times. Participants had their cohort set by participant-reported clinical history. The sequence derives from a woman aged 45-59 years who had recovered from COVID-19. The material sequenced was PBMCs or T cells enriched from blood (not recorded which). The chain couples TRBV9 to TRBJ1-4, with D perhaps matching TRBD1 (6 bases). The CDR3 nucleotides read TGTGCCAGCAGGCGTAGGTCCCAGGACAGTCTAGAAAAACTGTTTTTT. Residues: CASRRRSQDSLEKLFF. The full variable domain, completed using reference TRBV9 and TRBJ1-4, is DSGVTQTPKHLITATGQRVTLRCSPRSGDLSVYWYQQSLDQGLQFLIQYYNGEERAKGNILERFSAQQFPDLHSELNLSSLELGDSALYFCASRRRSQDSLEKLFFGSGTQLSVL.